These 9 T cell receptor beta chains came from one sample sequenced in a study of a mutant IDH1 vaccine in newly diagnosed glioma (dated by TCRdb to the early 2020s). The meaning of the sample's time point label: week 11, during vaccination. Each vaccine dose, consisting of 300 ug of a 20-mer mutant IDH1 peptide in Montanide, was administered subcutaneously with topical imiquimod. These receptors' antigens are unknown. The library was built by means of the immunoSEQ multiplex PCR assay. Not all clones reach the TCRdb copy of this immuneACCESS table, which keeps in-frame sequences only. Checked studies attribute under half of the gap to unresolved V genes and leave the rest unexplained. In this sample the table shows about 120,000 clones, 85% to 90% of which occur a single time. Together, the top ten hold roughly 0.61% of the sample. The starting material was PBMCs, obtained from a glioma patient whose treatment included an IDH1 peptide vaccine. The receptors shown here come from a woman in her forties or fifties with glioma.

The chain uses TRBV6-1 and TRBJ2-1; D gene uncertain. V was trimmed by 3 bases and J by 6 bases, leaving 15 bases between them. The V gene's germline CDR1 is MNHNS and CDR2 SASEGT. The CDR3 totals 15 residues. CDR3 loop: CASSDGKGASNEQFF. As DNA, the CDR3 is TGTGCCAGCAGTGATGGAAAGGGCGCATCCAATGAGCAGTTCTTC.

The chain recombines TRBV19 with TRBJ2-1, with D possibly TRBD2 on 6 matching bases. Germline loops: CDR1 LNHDA, CDR2 SQIVND (reference sequence). The CDR3 loop spans 15 amino acids. The V end lost 6 bases, the J end lost 4 bases, and 16 bases lay between the germline ends. The CDR3 bases are TGTGCCAGTAGGGACCGGGACTCCTGGTACAATGAGCAGTTCTTC. Translated, it gives CASRDRDSWYNEQFF.

The genes are TRBV7-8 and TRBJ2-3; TRBD1 matches at 9 bases. Germline V lookup: CDR1 SGHVS, CDR2 FQNEAQ. After removal of 5 bases from V and 5 bases from J, the junction contained 5 bases not matched to a gene. CDR3 length: 14 residues. For the CDR3, the DNA is TGTGCCAGCAGCCCTCGACAGGGGGTAGATACGCAGTATTTT. It is translated as CASSPRQGVDTQYF.

The chain is built from TRBV19 and TRBJ2-2; the D call may be TRBD1 or TRBD2 (5 bases each). This CDR3 contains 17 residues. Germline-derived CDR1 and CDR2 are LNHDA and SQIVND (reference sequence). V dropped 4 bases and J dropped 7 bases, with 22 bases sitting between them. The CDR3 loop is CASSTHRDLQLLGELFF. CDR3 DNA: TGTGCCAGTAGTACACACCGGGACCTTCAACTCCTCGGGGAGCTGTTTTTT.

V and J are TRBV19 and TRBJ2-7; a possible D gene is TRBD1 (6 bases). V was clipped by 7 bases and J by 0 bases, with 16 bases between them. CDR1 and CDR2 (germline): LNHDA, SQIVND (reference sequence). The length of the CDR3 is 15 residues. CDR3 DNA sequence: TGTGCCAGTACCGCGACAGGAACCGACTCCTACGAGCAGTACTTC. Protein: CASTATGTDSYEQYF.

The chain's CDR3 is CASRTSQWGEQYF. CDR3 DNA sequence: TGTGCCAGCAGAACCTCCCAGTGGGGGGAGCAGTACTTC. The V and J genes are TRBV27 and TRBJ2-7; D is possibly TRBD1 or TRBD2 (5 bases each). This CDR3 contains 13 residues. Trimming removed 6 bases at V and 7 bases at J, with 16 bases between. Germline V lookup: CDR1 MNHEY, CDR2 SMNVEV (reference sequence).

This chain links TRBV6-5 with TRBJ1-2; D is ambiguous. Trimming pared 1 base from V and 7 bases from J, leaving 13 bases between. CDR3 size: 14 residues. The germline V gene encodes CDR1 MNHEY and CDR2 SVGAGI. CDR3 bases: TGTGCCAGCAGTTACTACCAGGAGGTCGGTGGCTACACCTTC. It specifies CASSYYQEVGGYTF.

The V gene is TRBV11-2, the J gene TRBJ2-3, with TRBD1 identical over 10 bases. The CDR3 totals 15 residues. Germline CDR1 and CDR2: SGHAT and FQNNGV. The trim removed 1 base at V and 4 bases at J, leaving 2 bases unmatched. As DNA, the CDR3 is TGTGCCAGCAGCTTAGGACAGGGGGCCGCAGATACGCAGTATTTT. Amino acids: CASSLGQGAADTQYF. The complete variable domain, with remaining parts taken from reference TRBV11-2 and TRBJ2-3, reads EAGVAQSPRYKIIEKRQSVAFWCNPISGHATLYWYQQILGQGPKLLIQFQNNGVVDDSQLPKDRFSAERLKGVDSTLKIQPAKLEDSAVYLCASSLGQGAADTQYFGPGTRLTVL.

The chain links TRBV27 to TRBJ2-1; 7 nucleotides align to TRBD2. The CDR3 is 15 residues long. CDR1 and CDR2 (germline): MNHEY, SMNVEV (reference sequence). V trimming: 5 bases; J trimming: 6 bases; junction bases outside the gene matches: 10. The CDR3 loop is CASSVGGGGLNEQFF. CDR3 sequence (DNA): TGTGCCAGCAGTGTTGGGGGGGGAGGGCTCAATGAGCAGTTCTTC.